This T cell receptor beta chain derives from a study of T cell changes during pregnancy in multiple sclerosis. This CDR3 has 14 residues. Germline V gene data show CDR1 as LNHDA and CDR2 as SQIVND (reference sequence). Clones were sequenced by immunoSEQ multiplex PCR, and TCRdb holds only the in-frame ones, with some missing. The table includes 75,000 to 95,000 clones, around 94% detected once. The receptor's source is a female donor with multiple sclerosis, enrolled in a pregnancy study. The rearrangement links TRBV19 to TRBJ2-7; 12 positions agree with TRBD1. The source material was CD4+ T cells from peripheral blood mononuclear cells, sampled after pregnancy. This CDR3 is CASGGTGGSEEQYF. CDR3 nucleotide sequence: TGTGCTTCAGGGGGGACAGGGGGCTCTGAGGAGCAGTACTTC.